These 21 T cell receptor beta chains were sequenced from one sample in a study of CD8+ T cells in alopecia areata. Investigators isolated RNA and reverse transcribed it into cDNA to act as the sequencing template. Profiled with immunoSEQ multiplex PCR; TCRdb holds only in-frame clones, not every one. This sample carries about 110,000 clones, 59% of them seen once, and the ten largest clones take 20% to 25%. Sequencing input: CD8+ T cells sorted from blood. These receptors all stem from a human donor in good health.

The chain carries TRBV11-2 and TRBJ1-1; D uncertain. Germline lookup yields CDR1 SGHAT and CDR2 FQNNGV. CDR3 length equals 14 residues. The germline V and J ends were trimmed by 0 bases and 1 base, with 6 bases remaining between them. This CDR3 is CASSLDAPNTEAFF. The CDR3 DNA reads as TGTGCCAGCAGCTTAGATGCCCCGAACACTGAAGCTTTCTTT.

This chain uses TRBV5-6 with TRBJ2-3, with a weak D call TRBD2 (6 bases). V gave up 6 bases and J gave up 0 bases, with 8 bases separating them. CDR3 length equals 13 residues. Germline CDR1 and CDR2: SGHDT and YYEEEE. This CDR3 reads CASTGTSTDTQYF. The CDR3 coding sequence is TGTGCCAGCACCGGGACTAGCACAGATACGCAGTATTTT.

The rearrangement uses TRBV30 and TRBJ1-1; D gene unclear. The V gene lost 3 bases and the J gene lost 3 bases, with 5 bases spanning the gap. This CDR3 contains 11 residues. Germline lookup yields CDR1 GTSNPN and CDR2 SVGIG (reference sequence). The CDR3 is CAWSAYTEAFF. The CDR3 nucleotides are TGTGCCTGGAGCGCCTACACTGAAGCTTTCTTT. Full variable domain (remainder filled in from reference TRBV30 and TRBJ1-1): SQTIHQWPATLVQPVGSPLSLECTVEGTSNPNLYWYRQAAGRGLQLLFYSVGIGQISSEVPQNLSASRPQDRQFILSSKKLLLSDSGFYLCAWSAYTEAFFGQGTRLTVV.

The chain employs TRBV10-1 and TRBJ2-1; possibly TRBD2 for D (5 bases). The V end lost 6 bases, the J end lost 4 bases, and 16 bases lay between the germline ends. Germline V gives CDR1 WNHNN, CDR2 SYGVQD (reference sequence). This CDR3 comprises 15 residues. The chain's CDR3 is CASRPGNLSYNEQFF. Here the CDR3 DNA reads TGCGCCAGCAGACCGGGAAACCTATCTTACAATGAGCAGTTCTTC.

This sequence joins TRBV7-9 and TRBJ1-1, with D hard to call. This CDR3 is built from 14 residues. Germline V gene lookup returns CDR1 SEHNR and CDR2 FQNEAQ (reference sequence). V shed 5 bases and J shed 5 bases, with 15 bases lying between them. CDR3 coding DNA: TGTGCCAGCAGCCTCGTTACCGGTGGGACTGAAGCTTTCTTT. It codes for CASSLVTGGTEAFF.

This chain uses TRBV5-4 with TRBJ2-3; D may match TRBD1 or TRBD2 (6 bases each). Germline CDR1 is SGHNT and CDR2 is YYREEE (reference sequence). This CDR3 contains 16 residues. The V and J ends lost 4 bases and 2 bases respectively, with 17 bases between them. The CDR3 coding sequence is TGTGCCAGCAGCCAAGATCCTCCGGGGGCCACAGATACGCAGTATTTT. Translation: CASSQDPPGATDTQYF.

The rearrangement links TRBV7-9 to TRBJ2-7; TRBD2 matches at 14 bases. Germline trimming cut 6 bases from V and 0 bases from J; bases unmatched to any gene: 7. The length of the CDR3 is 17 residues. Germline V gene data show CDR1 as SEHNR and CDR2 as FQNEAQ (reference sequence). CDR3 bases: TGTGCCAGCAGTTGGACTAGCGGGGGGTCCAGCTCCTACGAGCAGTACTTC. Its protein is CASSWTSGGSSSYEQYF.

This clone was seen more than once but under ten times. The chain employs TRBV5-6 and TRBJ2-2; 9 positions match TRBD2. Per germline, CDR1 SGHDT and CDR2 YYEEEE. The CDR3 covers 18 residues. With V trimmed by 2 bases and J by 6 bases, 14 bases remained unmatched. The DNA of the CDR3 is TGTGCCAGCAGCTTCGTAGCGGGGGAGGAACAGGGCGCCGGGGAGCTGTTTTTT. The encoded protein is CASSFVAGEEQGAGELFF.

The rearrangement joins TRBV7-9 to TRBJ2-5; 9 nucleotides line up with TRBD2. The CDR3 is 16 residues long. CDR1 SEHNR and CDR2 FQNEAQ come from the germline V gene (reference sequence). With V trimmed by 6 bases and J by 1 base, 9 bases remained unmatched. Here the CDR3 reads CASSHFSGGPQETQYF. The CDR3 region has the DNA TGTGCCAGCAGTCATTTTAGCGGGGGCCCCCAAGAGACCCAGTACTTC.

A single count supports this clone. The chain employs TRBV25-1 and TRBJ1-2; 8 nucleotides agree with TRBD1. Germline assignment: CDR1 MGHDK and CDR2 SYGVNS. V lost 4 bases to trimming and J lost 4 bases; unmatched junction nucleotides: 17. The CDR3 consists of 18 residues. As DNA, the CDR3 is TGTGCCAGCAGTGCCTCATCGCAGGGGGCAAACACGGTCTATGGCTACACCTTC. The encoded protein is CASSASSQGANTVYGYTF.

This clone was found a few times. V usage is TRBV29-1 and J usage is TRBJ2-6, with a possible D match to TRBD1 (6 bases). Germline V gene data show CDR1 as SQVTM and CDR2 as ANQGSEA. This CDR3 has 17 amino acids. Trimming stripped 3 bases from V and 4 bases from J, with 19 bases between. CDR3 nucleotide sequence: TGCAGCGTTGATCGGTTGGAGGCAGGGGCCGGGGCCAACGTCCTGACTTTC. Translating gives CSVDRLEAGAGANVLTF.

This clone was seen a few times. The CDR3 spells CASSPGLNSYEQYF. The CDR3 DNA is TGTGCCAGCAGCCCCGGGCTGAACTCCTACGAGCAGTACTTC. The chain is built from TRBV27 and TRBJ2-7; unclear D gene. There are 14 residues in the CDR3. V was pared by 6 bases and J by 0 bases, with 12 bases between. The germline CDR1 and CDR2 sequences are MNHEY and SMNVEV (reference sequence).

This chain uses TRBV6-4 with TRBJ2-1, with D unresolved. Germline assignment: CDR1 MRHNA and CDR2 SNTAGT. Deletions cut 0 bases from V and 6 bases from J, with 9 bases between. The CDR3 runs 14 residues. CDR3 DNA: TGTGCCAGCAGTGACTCGGGATTCCCCAATGAGCAGTTCTTC. Its protein product is CASSDSGFPNEQFF.

The V gene is TRBV19, the J gene TRBJ2-7; D call uncertain. V dropped 6 bases and J dropped 7 bases, with 10 bases sitting between them. The CDR3 runs 11 residues. The germline CDR1 and CDR2 sequences are LNHDA and SQIVND (reference sequence). The CDR3 DNA follows: TGTGCCAGTAGGTATTTGGGGGAGCAGTACTTC. This translates into CASRYLGEQYF.

V is TRBV6-5 and J is TRBJ2-5, with TRBD2 as a possible D gene (5 bases). The CDR3 covers 13 residues. Germline values: CDR1 MNHEY, CDR2 SVGAGI. V was clipped by 5 bases and J by 7 bases, with 14 bases between them. The CDR3 coding sequence is TGTGCCAGCAGTGGCGGAAGGGAGATGACCCAGTACTTC. Translation: CASSGGREMTQYF.

The count of this clone is one. The chain joins TRBV13 to TRBJ1-2, with D possibly TRBD1 on 5 matching bases. Germline V gives CDR1 PRHDT, CDR2 FYEKMQ (reference sequence). Trimming removed 4 bases at V and 0 bases at J, with 12 bases between. The CDR3 has 15 residues. The CDR3 nucleotides read TGTGCCAGCAGCTCCCCCGAGGGGCCTAACTATGGCTACACCTTC. Translated, it gives CASSSPEGPNYGYTF. Full variable domain (missing parts from reference TRBV13 and TRBJ1-2): AAGVIQSPRHLIKEKRETATLKCYPIPRHDTVYWYQQGPGQDPQFLISFYEKMQSDKGSIPDRFSAQQFSDYHSELNMSSLELGDSALYFCASSSPEGPNYGYTFGSGTRLTVV.

This sequence joins TRBV2 and TRBJ2-2; 13 bases align to TRBD2. J lost 0 bases, V lost 7 bases, and 11 bases had no gene match. Germline values: CDR1 SNHLY, CDR2 FYNNEI. The length of the CDR3 is 19 residues. CDR3 in amino acids: CASNIPTSGGHANTGELFF. CDR3 sequence (DNA): TGTGCCAGCAATATACCGACTAGCGGGGGGCACGCGAACACCGGGGAGCTGTTTTTT.

V usage is TRBV7-3 and J usage is TRBJ1-5; unclear D gene. The CDR3 is made up of 14 amino acids. Trimming left V 2 bases short and J 6 bases short, with 11 bases between. Looked up from germline, CDR1 is SGHTA and CDR2 is FQGTGA. CDR3 sequence reads: CASSLYRGGQPQHF. The CDR3 nucleotides are TGTGCCAGCAGCTTATATCGGGGAGGTCAGCCCCAGCATTTT.

This clone has only a few counts. The gene calls are TRBV19 and TRBJ2-3; TRBD1 matches 9 bases. CDR1 LNHDA and CDR2 SQIVND come from the germline V gene (reference sequence). The ends lost 9 bases at V and 12 bases at J; junction bases unmatched: 7. The CDR3 extends over 11 amino acids. The CDR3 DNA reads TGTGCCAGCGGGACAGGGAGACTCCAGTATTTT. It translates to CASGTGRLQYF.

The J gene is TRBJ2-1, the V gene TRBV29-1; 8 bases match TRBD2. The germline V gene has CDR1 SQVTM and CDR2 ANQGSEA. Trimming cost V 7 bases and J 0 bases; bases outside gene matches: 8. The CDR3 consists of 15 residues. CDR3 coding DNA: TGCAGCGGGAGGGGAGGGACTAGCTCCTACAATGAGCAGTTCTTC. Translating gives CSGRGGTSSYNEQFF.

This rearrangement joins TRBV4-1 to TRBJ2-7; TRBD1 aligns across 10 bases. Unmatched junction bases numbered 5, after V lost 1 base and J lost 5 bases. Germline CDR1 reads MGHRA; CDR2 reads YSYEKL. The CDR3 length is 15 residues. CDR3 sequence (DNA): TGCGCCAGCAGCCAAGTTCAGACAGGGGGCCACGAGCAGTACTTC. It translates to CASSQVQTGGHEQYF.